This TCR beta chain was captured in a study of T cells after yellow fever vaccination. Turning to the study itself: Some fractions had low cell numbers, and these were prepared with SMART-Seq v4 Ultra Low Input.

The J segment lost 1 base and the V segment lost 4 bases, leaving 4 bases of the junction unmatched. Germline V CDR1 and CDR2: SGHDN, FVKESK. This CDR3 has 15 amino acids. Worth noting for this clonotype: Its target is not known.

Overall study findings and caveats: Shared CD4/CD8 clonotypes were a small share, likely from convergent recombination.

TCRdb re-derived calls from the 5' RACE reads in MiXCR, one entry per CDR3 protein. The sample holds a few hundred thousand distinct CDR3 sequences, 4% seen once. The sequence came from a man aged 18-30 years who received the YFV17D yellow fever vaccine. The sample was PBMCs, taken 5 days after the yellow fever booster vaccination. The rearrangement joins TRBV14 to TRBJ1-1; 9 bases match TRBD1. The CDR3 DNA sequence: TGTGCCAGCAGCCGACTACAGGGGGCGAACACTGAAGCTTTCTTT. Its translation is CASSRLQGANTEAFF. The whole variable domain, remainder taken from reference TRBV14 and TRBJ1-1, is EAGVTQFPSHSVIEKGQTVTLRCDPISGHDNLYWYRRVMGKEIKFLLHFVKESKQDESGMPNNRFLAERTGGTYSTLKVQPAELEDSGVYFCASSRLQGANTEAFFGQGTRLTVV.